This is a list of T cell receptor beta chains from one sample in a study of CD8+ T cells in alopecia areata. The protocol was immunoSEQ multiplex PCR, while the TCRdb copy is restricted to in-frame clones and leaves out a portion. This sample has about 160,000 clones, with approximately 65% found just once. Source: CD4+ T cells sorted from blood, taken at week 4, from a patient treated with tofacitinib. The receptors derive from a human donor with alopecia areata. Each CDR3 is given with its conserved first and last residue. The order of the fields is D gene, clone size, CDR3 length, V gene, J gene, CDR3 DNA, CDR3 protein. The D gene is left open where the match is weak. Size tells how often a clone was seen (once, few, many) or the class of an expanded clone, and some rows leave it out.

>-|few|13|TRBV5-1|TRBJ1-1
TGCGCCAGCAGCTTGGGGGGTGGCACTGAAGCTTTCTTT
CASSLGGGTEAFF
>-|few|14|TRBV29-1|TRBJ1-1
TGCAGCGTTGGGGTTGGGGGGACATACACTGAAGCTTTCTTT
CSVGVGGTYTEAFF
>-|-|13|TRBV18|TRBJ2-3
TGTGCCAGCTCACCGGACACATCAGATACGCAGTATTTT
CASSPDTSDTQYF
>-|few|14|TRBV14|TRBJ2-2
TGTGCCAGCAGCCAATACCCGAACACCGGGGAGCTGTTTTTT
CASSQYPNTGELFF
>-|-|13|TRBV30|TRBJ1-4
TGTGCCTGGAGCACAGGGTATGGCGAAAAACTGTTTTTT
CAWSTGYGEKLFF
>-|-|12|TRBV29-1|TRBJ1-2
TGCAGCGTAGAAGGACACAACTATGGCTACACCTTC
CSVEGHNYGYTF
>TRBD2|-|13|TRBV7-2|TRBJ2-5
TGTGCCAGCAGCTCTAGCGGTCTACCGACCCAGTACTTC
CASSSSGLPTQYF
>-|-|15|TRBV30|TRBJ2-1
TGTGCCTGGAGTGTAATTCTTCCCAGAGGGACTGAGCAGTTCTTC
CAWSVILPRGTEQFF
>TRBD1|-|12|TRBV29-1|TRBJ2-5
TGCAGCGTTTGGACAGGGTCGCAGACCCAGTACTTC
CSVWTGSQTQYF
>-|-|13|TRBV5-6|TRBJ2-5
TGTGCCAGCAGCTTGGGACTGCAAGAGACCCAGTACTTC
CASSLGLQETQYF
>-|-|15|TRBV7-3|TRBJ1-6
TGTGCCAGCAGCTTAGCCGCGACCGTACATTCACCCCTCCACTTT
CASSLAATVHSPLHF
>TRBD2|-|14|TRBV29-1|TRBJ2-7
TGCAGCGTTTGCATCGGGGGGGACCTCTACGAGCAGTACTTC
CSVCIGGDLYEQYF
>-|-|11|TRBV20-1|TRBJ2-1
TGCAGGGCGGCGGAGAACAATGAGCAGTTCTTC
CRAAENNEQFF
>-|-|16|TRBV15|TRBJ1-5
TGTGCCACCAGCAGAGGTGGAGGAATTGGGAATCAGCCCCAGCATTTT
CATSRGGGIGNQPQHF
>-|-|13|TRBV30|TRBJ2-1
TGTGCCTGGAGCGGCAGCCGGCGCAATGAGCAGTTCTTC
CAWSGSRRNEQFF
>-|-|11|TRBV5-4|TRBJ2-1
TGTGCCAGCAGCTTAGAAAATGAGCAGTTCTTC
CASSLENEQFF
>-|-|17|TRBV9|TRBJ2-6
TGTGCCAGCAGCAGAGAAATTTTGAGCTCTGGGGCCAACGTCCTGACTTTC
CASSREILSSGANVLTF
>-|-|19|TRBV30|TRBJ2-6
TGTGCCTGGAGTGGAGGGGGGCGTTGGACTAACTCTGGGGCCAACGTCCTGACTTTC
CAWSGGGRWTNSGANVLTF
>TRBD1|-|17|TRBV6-1|TRBJ2-6
TGTGCCAGCAGTGAAGAGGACAGGAGCTCTGGGGCCAACGTCCTGACTTTC
CASSEEDRSSGANVLTF
>-|-|11|TRBV20-1|TRBJ2-7
TGCAGTGCTAGCAGGGTCCACGAGCAGTACTTC
CSASRVHEQYF
>-|-|12|TRBV6-1|TRBJ1-5
TGTGCCAGCAGTGATCTCCGTGTTACCCAGCATTTT
CASSDLRVTQHF
>-|-|11|TRBV29-1|TRBJ1-1
TGCAGCGTTGTTGGGGTCCCTGAAGCTTTCTTT
CSVVGVPEAFF
>-|-|13|TRBV4-2|TRBJ2-7
TGTGCCAGCAGCCAAGACGAGGCCTACGAGCAGTACTTC
CASSQDEAYEQYF
>-|-|13|TRBV5-4|TRBJ1-1
TGTGCCAGCAGCGTCGACAGGAACACTGAAGCTTTCTTT
CASSVDRNTEAFF
>-|few|13|TRBV5-1|TRBJ1-1
TGCGCCAGCAGCTTGAACAGTAACACTGAAGCTTTCTTT
CASSLNSNTEAFF